Following are 11 T cell receptor beta chains from one sample sequenced in a study of neurological immune-mediated disorders. TCRdb analysed the 5' RACE reads with MiXCR anew, one entry per CDR3 protein. The table has 40,000 to 50,000 distinct CDR3 sequences, 1.9% seen once. The sample comprised PBMCs. The receptor source for this set is a woman in her 40s with multiple sclerosis.

Many counts were recorded for this clonotype. This rearrangement joins TRBV7-9 to TRBJ2-3; possible D gene TRBD1, 5 bases. The CDR3 loop spans 13 amino acids. V shed 11 bases and J shed 2 bases, with 14 bases lying between them. The germline gives CDR1 SEHNR, CDR2 FQNEAQ (reference sequence). The CDR3 region has the DNA TGTGCCGGGGTGGCAGGGAACACAGATACGCAGTATTTT. It is translated as CAGVAGNTDTQYF.

Points on this clonotype: Possible read error: a much larger clone is one base away. The chain employs TRBV5-1 and TRBJ2-1, with TRBD2 matching 11 bases. The CDR3 runs to 13 residues. Per the germline V gene, CDR1 is SGHRS and CDR2 is YFSETQ. The trim removed 4 bases at V and 15 bases at J, leaving 9 bases unmatched. CDR3 residues: CASSISGGDPPFF. In DNA form, the CDR3 reads TGCGCCAGCAGCATTAGCGGGGGGGATCCCCCGTTCTTC.

This clonotype was observed many times. This chain joins TRBV10-3 and TRBJ2-6; either TRBD1 or TRBD2 may fit D (6 bases each). The germline V gene encodes CDR1 ENHRY and CDR2 SYGVKD. The CDR3 is 15 residues long. The germline V and J ends were trimmed by 3 bases and 5 bases, with 11 bases remaining between them. CDR3 residues: CAISEGGFRANVLTF. In nucleotides, the CDR3 is TGTGCCATCAGTGAAGGGGGGTTCAGGGCCAACGTCCTGACTTTC.

This clonotype was counted ten times or more. The J gene is TRBJ1-6, the V gene TRBV12-3 or TRBV12-4; maybe TRBD1 (5 bases). This CDR3 has 15 amino acids. The ends were cut back, 5 bases at V and 8 bases at J, with 16 bases in the middle. Here the CDR3 reads CASSRKGFTDSPLHF. The CDR3 nucleotides are TGTGCCAGCAGTCGGAAGGGGTTTACGGATTCACCCCTCCACTTT.

Many counts were recorded for this clonotype. The gene calls are TRBV10-3 and TRBJ1-2; a possible D gene is TRBD1 (5 bases). This CDR3 has 13 residues. Looked up from germline, CDR1 is ENHRY and CDR2 is SYGVKD. V was clipped by 4 bases and J by 4 bases, with 10 bases between them. CDR3 nucleotides: TGTGCCATCAGTGGTTCGAGGGGCTATGGCTACACCTTC. This codes for CAISGSRGYGYTF.

This clonotype was found many times. The chain couples TRBV2 to TRBJ1-1, with unresolved D. The V gene's germline CDR1 is SNHLY and CDR2 FYNNEI. This CDR3 is 13 amino acids long. V lost 8 bases to trimming and J lost 2 bases, with 12 bases between them. CDR3 residues: CASLQDHNTEAFF. CDR3 sequence (DNA): TGTGCCAGCCTCCAGGACCACAACACTGAAGCTTTCTTT.

There are a few counts of this clonotype. DNA for the CDR3: TGCAGTGCTAGACGACCGGGGGGCTATGGCTACACCTTC. It is translated as CSARRPGGYGYTF. The chain couples TRBV20-1 to TRBJ1-2; D possibly corresponds to TRBD1 (5 bases). This CDR3 region has 13 residues. Trimming stripped 2 bases from V and 4 bases from J, with 11 bases between. Germline-derived CDR1 and CDR2 are DFQATT and SNEGSKA (reference sequence).

This clonotype was counted ten times or more. The chain employs TRBV5-6 and TRBJ2-7; 8 bases agree with TRBD2. V shed 0 bases and J 1 base; nucleotides not matched to a gene: 6. CDR1 and CDR2 (germline): SGHDT, YYEEEE. The length of the CDR3 is 16 residues. CDR3 nucleotide sequence: TGTGCCAGCAGCTTGGAAGCGGGGGTACCTTCCTACGAGCAGTACTTC. It yields the protein CASSLEAGVPSYEQYF. Looking up the rest from reference TRBV5-6 and TRBJ2-7 gives the full variable domain: DAGVTQSPTHLIKTRGQQVTLRCSPKSGHDTVSWYQQALGQGPQFIFQYYEEEERQRGNFPDRFSGHQFPNYSSELNVNALLLGDSALYLCASSLEAGVPSYEQYFGPGTRLTVT.

This clonotype appeared many times. The chain employs TRBV7-9 and TRBJ2-1; 13 bases fit TRBD2. With V trimmed by 4 bases and J by 0 bases, 6 bases remained unmatched. The CDR3 contains 18 residues. Germline CDR1 is SEHNR and CDR2 is FQNEAQ (reference sequence). The CDR3 spells CASSSGLAGVSSYNEQFF. Written as DNA, the CDR3 is TGTGCCAGCAGCTCAGGACTAGCGGGGGTGTCCTCCTACAATGAGCAGTTCTTC.

This clonotype was detected many times. The chain combines TRBV20-1 with TRBJ2-1; TRBD2 agrees at 9 bases. V lost 5 bases to trimming and J lost 9 bases; unmatched junction nucleotides: 11. CDR1 is DFQATT, CDR2 SNEGSKA, per germline (reference sequence). This CDR3 contains 14 residues. CDR3 sequence reads: CSARGRTSGFEQFF. The CDR3 nucleotides read TGCAGTGCTCGAGGCCGCACTAGCGGGTTTGAGCAGTTCTTC.

The sample holds many counts of this clonotype. Sequence at one end of the junction differs from germline and may be a read error. V usage is TRBV20-1 and J usage is TRBJ1-5; D is ambiguous. Per germline, CDR1 DFQATT and CDR2 SNEGSKA (reference sequence). The CDR3 is made up of 15 amino acids. CDR3 sequence: CSARDRAGSNHPQHF. DNA of the CDR3: TGCAGTGCTAGAGATCGGGCAGGTAGCAATCACCCCCAGCATTTT.